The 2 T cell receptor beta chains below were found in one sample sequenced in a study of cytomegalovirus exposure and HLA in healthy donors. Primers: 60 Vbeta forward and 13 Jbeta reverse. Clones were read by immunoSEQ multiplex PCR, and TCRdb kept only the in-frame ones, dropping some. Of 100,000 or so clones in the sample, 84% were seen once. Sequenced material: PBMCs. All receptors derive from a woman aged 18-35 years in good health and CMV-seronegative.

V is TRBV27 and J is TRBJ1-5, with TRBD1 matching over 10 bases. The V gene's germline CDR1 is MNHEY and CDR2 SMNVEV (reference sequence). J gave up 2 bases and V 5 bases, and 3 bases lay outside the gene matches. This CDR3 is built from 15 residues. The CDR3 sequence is CASSPGTGGNQPQHF. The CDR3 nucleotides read TGTGCCAGCAGTCCAGGGACAGGGGGCAATCAGCCCCAGCATTTT.

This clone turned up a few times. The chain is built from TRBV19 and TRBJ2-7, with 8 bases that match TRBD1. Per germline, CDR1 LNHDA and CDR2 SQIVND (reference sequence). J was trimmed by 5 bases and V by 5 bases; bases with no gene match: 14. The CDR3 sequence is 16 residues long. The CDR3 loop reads CASSPSGQGLVHEQYF. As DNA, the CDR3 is TGTGCCAGTAGTCCCTCTGGACAGGGCTTGGTTCACGAGCAGTACTTC.